The 14 T cell receptor beta chains below come from one sample, sequenced in a study of quantifying T cell responses using KT2 cells (dated by TCRdb to 2016 to 2017). At the level of the whole study: RNA was DNase-treated and reverse transcribed with TCR alpha and beta constant-region primers, mostly using SuperScript III.

The library came from UMI-ligation and nested PCR. TCRdb shows the sequencer as Illumina MiSeq. A single-stranded oligonucleotide carrying the Illumina SP2 sequence and a UMI was ligated to the cDNA 3' end using T4 RNA ligase 1. PCR1 used around 4 cycles (98 degrees C 15 s, 69 degrees C 30 s, 72 degrees C 40 s), and the beta primer was an equimolar mix of RC1.1 and RC1.2 that covered TRBC1 and TRBC2. TCRdb took the public reads, trimmed them with fastp at Q25, ran MiXCR for clone calling and kept in-frame beta chains. Rows merge per CDR3 protein into single entries with the most common DNA and genes. Counted in this sample were tens of thousands of distinct CDR3 sequences; 10% to 15% of them appeared once. The ten largest clones capture about 9% of the sample. The sequenced sample consisted of PBMCs spiked with cells of the T cell clone KT2. The receptors originated from a human donor.

This clonotype was counted only a few times. The chain combines TRBV11-2 with TRBJ2-7; D remains unclear. Trimming removed 5 bases at V and 4 bases at J, with 9 bases between. This CDR3 spans 12 amino acids. The germline CDR1 and CDR2 sequences are SGHAT and FQNNGV. CDR3 nucleotides: TGTGCCAGCAGCCCGACTTTGTACGAGCAGTACTTC. Its translation: CASSPTLYEQYF.

This clonotype was picked up many times. J is TRBJ2-7 and V is TRBV20-1; D ambiguous. The V and J ends lost 4 bases and 0 bases respectively, with 10 bases between them. Per the germline V gene, CDR1 is DFQATT and CDR2 is SNEGSKA (reference sequence). The CDR3 is 13 amino acids. CDR3: CSATSVSSYEQYF. The CDR3 DNA follows: TGCAGTGCTACATCCGTTTCCTCCTACGAGCAGTACTTC.

Many counts were recorded for this clonotype. The gene calls are TRBV7-9 and TRBJ1-2; D gene unclear. Germline values: CDR1 SEHNR, CDR2 FQNEAQ (reference sequence). V lost 7 bases and J lost 4, with 13 bases in between. The CDR3 length is 13 residues. The CDR3 sequence is CASMGSLFYGYTF. CDR3 DNA: TGTGCCAGCATGGGGAGTTTATTCTATGGCTACACCTTC.

The genes are TRBV6-5 and TRBJ2-1, with D possibly being TRBD1 or TRBD2 (6 bases each). This CDR3 has 16 residues. Germline CDR1 is MNHEY and CDR2 is SVGAGI. V was clipped by 5 bases and J by 0 bases, with 14 bases between them. Here the CDR3 reads CASSRGRTSSYNEQFF. The CDR3, as DNA: TGTGCCAGCAGTCGGGGGCGGACGAGCTCCTACAATGAGCAGTTCTTC.

This clonotype was seen a few times. The chain is built from TRBV20-1 and TRBJ2-7; 8 nucleotides line up with TRBD2. J gave up 7 bases and V 0 bases, and 14 bases lay outside the gene matches. In germline, CDR1 is DFQATT, CDR2 SNEGSKA (reference sequence). The CDR3 is 16 amino acids. The CDR3: CSARDRRSGSSKEQYF. DNA for the CDR3: TGCAGTGCTAGAGATAGAAGAAGCGGGAGTTCGAAAGAGCAGTACTTC.

This clonotype turned up a few times. The chain combines TRBV12-3 or TRBV12-4 with TRBJ2-1; 7 nucleotides agree with TRBD2. The J segment lost 7 bases and the V segment lost 0 bases, leaving 6 bases of the junction unmatched. The CDR3 spans 15 residues. DNA of the CDR3: TGTGCCAGCAGTTTAGCGGGAGGGCCCCAGAATGAGCAGTTCTTC. It codes for CASSLAGGPQNEQFF.

This chain connects TRBV3-1 to TRBJ2-6; no clear D. In germline, CDR1 is LGHDT, CDR2 YNNKEL (reference sequence). The CDR3 spans 19 residues. V was trimmed by 4 bases and J by 0 bases, leaving 19 bases between them. CDR3 nucleotide sequence: TGTGCCAGCAGCCCCGAGAGTCGGGCCGGATACTCTGGGGCCAACGTCCTGACTTTC. Translated, it gives CASSPESRAGYSGANVLTF.

At least ten counts were recorded for this clonotype. V is TRBV3-1 and J is TRBJ2-7; D perhaps matches TRBD2 (5 bases). This CDR3 contains 12 residues. Germline CDR1 is LGHDT and CDR2 is YNNKEL (reference sequence). Trimming cost V 4 bases and J 4 bases, with 8 bases left between them. This chain's CDR3 is CASSPDWYEQYF. The CDR3 DNA reads TGTGCCAGCAGCCCGGACTGGTACGAGCAGTACTTC.

At least ten counts were recorded for this clonotype. CDR3 loop: CASSVGGPNEQFF. The CDR3 nucleotides read TGTGCCAGCAGCGTAGGGGGCCCCAATGAGCAGTTCTTC. V and J are TRBV12-3 or TRBV12-4 and TRBJ2-1, with 7 bases matching TRBD1. The J segment lost 6 bases and the V segment lost 6 bases, leaving 5 bases of the junction unmatched. The CDR3 contains 13 residues.

The rearrangement links TRBV18 to TRBJ2-7; no clear D. The germline V gene has CDR1 KGHSH and CDR2 LQKENI. V dropped 2 bases and J dropped 0 bases, with 5 bases sitting between them. The CDR3 length is 13 residues. CDR3 loop: CASSPWSSYEQYF. The DNA for the CDR3 is TGTGCCAGCTCACCATGGAGCTCCTACGAGCAGTACTTC.

This clonotype turned up a few times. The CDR3 reads CASSLWGPDTQYF. DNA for the CDR3: TGTGCCAGCAGTTTGTGGGGCCCAGATACGCAGTATTTT. V and J are TRBV12-3 or TRBV12-4 and TRBJ2-3, with D perhaps TRBD1 (5 bases). V was trimmed by 3 bases and J by 4 bases, leaving 8 bases between them. This CDR3 is built from 13 residues.

This clonotype was seen a few times. This chain joins TRBV29-1 and TRBJ2-5, with a possible D match to TRBD2 (6 bases). The CDR3 consists of 12 residues. The V end lost 3 bases, the J end lost 5 bases, and 10 bases lay between the germline ends. Germline CDR1 SQVTM, CDR2 ANQGSEA. CDR3 coding DNA: TGCAGCGTTGAGTCGGGGGACGAGACCCAGTACTTC. Residues: CSVESGDETQYF. Filled out from reference TRBV29-1 and TRBJ2-5, the complete variable domain reads SAVISQKPSRDICQRGTSLTIQCQVDSQVTMMFWYRQQPGQSLTLIATANQGSEATYESGFVIDKFPISRPNLTFSTLTVSNMSPEDSSIYLCSVESGDETQYFGPGTRLLVL.

Comments on this clonotype: The junction departs from germline at one end; a sequencing error may be responsible. The chain couples TRBV20-1 to TRBJ2-1; the D gene is possibly TRBD1 (5 bases). Germline CDR1 is DFQATT and CDR2 is SNEGSKA (reference sequence). The CDR3 contains 13 residues. For the CDR3, the DNA is TGCAGTGTTAGAAGGGGCCCATCGAATGAGCAGTTCTTC. Translating it yields CSVRRGPSNEQFF.

This clonotype was counted a few times. The V and J genes are TRBV6-2 or TRBV6-3 and TRBJ2-1; the match to TRBD2 covers 9 bases. This CDR3 is 17 amino acids long. J gave up 3 bases and V 0 bases, and 6 bases lay outside the gene matches. Germline V gene sequence: CDR1 MNHEY, CDR2 SVGEGT. The CDR3 bases are TGTGCCAGCAGTTACTCGTCCCCTAGCGGGGTCTACAATGAGCAGTTCTTC. It codes for CASSYSSPSGVYNEQFF.